This T cell receptor beta chain came from a study of T cell repertoires in cytomegalovirus infection. Study background: Recently identified HLA-C-restricted CMV epitopes and well-studied HLA-B-restricted CMV epitopes were used by the study.

V lost 4 bases, J lost 5 bases, and 12 bases stayed unmatched. There are 18 residues in the CDR3. Germline V lookup: CDR1 SGHRS, CDR2 YFSETQ. TCRdb fed the reads into MiXCR, producing one record per CDR3 protein. The sample lists about 830,000 distinct CDR3 sequences; over 25% were seen once. The table lists this clonotype with a few counts. The antigen is unknown. Study-wide findings and caveats: The ex vivo response was dominated by HLA-C-restricted CMV-specific TCR beta clonotypes. Cumulated frequencies of public TCR beta families served to identify carriers of CMV plus the relevant HLA.

The rearrangement uses TRBV5-1 and TRBJ2-2; 12 bases are a match to TRBD2. The sample was cultured CD8+ T cells from PBMCs, taken from culture after CMV antigen stimulation. The source of this sequence is a human donor in good health (CMV status not recorded). Some clones in this sample may be carry-over from other donors' samples. CDR3 residues: CASSKTSGGHERTGELFF. The CDR3 DNA reads as TGCGCCAGCAGCAAGACTAGCGGGGGCCATGAACGTACCGGGGAGCTGTTTTTT.